These T cell receptor beta chains were read from a single sample in a study of T cells in Graves' hyperthyroidism and ophthalmopathy. A single record per CDR3 protein comes from TCRdb applying MiXCR to the multiplex PCR reads. The profile shows around 400,000 distinct CDR3 sequences, around 25% of them singletons. Specimen: blood. The source is a man aged 50 to 60 with Graves' hyperthyroidism. The CDR3 runs from the conserved cysteine through the conserved F or W. The D gene is left open where the match is weak. Clone size is shown for a subset of rows, as once, few, many or a class of expanded clone.

size: many
V: TRBV29-1
length: 15
D: TRBD1
J: TRBJ1-1
DNA: TGCAGCGTTGAAGCCGGGACAGGGAAGCGGGCTGAAGCTTTCTTT
CDR3: CSVEAGTGKRAEAFF

size: many
V: TRBV20-1
length: 12
D: TRBD1
J: TRBJ2-7
DNA: TGCAGTGCTAGGGGACAGGGCTACGAGCAGTACTTC
CDR3: CSARGQGYEQYF

size: .
V: TRBV4-1
length: 16
D: .
J: TRBJ1-1
DNA: TGCGCCAGCAGCCAAGATCGTCGGCCAGTGAACACTGAAGCTTTCTTT
CDR3: CASSQDRRPVNTEAFF

size: few
V: TRBV19
length: 15
D: .
J: TRBJ2-7
DNA: TGTGCCAGTAGTATTGGGGGCGTAAGAAGTTACGAGCAGTACTTC
CDR3: CASSIGGVRSYEQYF

size: few
V: TRBV20-1
length: 16
D: .
J: TRBJ1-4
DNA: TGCAGTGCTAGAGACCCCAGGGTTTCAACTAATGAAAAACTGTTTTTT
CDR3: CSARDPRVSTNEKLFF

size: many
V: TRBV28
length: 15
D: .
J: TRBJ1-2
DNA: TGTGCCAGCAGCTTTGGCGGGACGGCTAACTATGGCTACACCTTC
CDR3: CASSFGGTANYGYTF

size: .
V: TRBV18
length: 13
D: .
J: TRBJ1-5
DNA: TGTGCCAGCTCGGACACCGTCAATCAGCCCCAGCATTTT
CDR3: CASSDTVNQPQHF

size: .
V: TRBV29-1
length: 15
D: TRBD2
J: TRBJ2-3
DNA: TGCAGCGTTGGACTGGTGACTAGCGGCACAGATACGCAGTATTTT
CDR3: CSVGLVTSGTDTQYF

size: .
V: TRBV6-1
length: 13
D: TRBD1
J: TRBJ1-2
DNA: TGTGCCAGCAGTGAGACAGGGGGGAATGGCTACACCTTC
CDR3: CASSETGGNGYTF

size: .
V: TRBV12-3/TRBV12-4
length: 16
D: .
J: TRBJ1-2
DNA: TGTGCCAGCAGCCTCTCGGGGAGTTGGGCTAACTATGGCTACACCTTC
CDR3: CASSLSGSWANYGYTF

size: few
V: TRBV20-1
length: 18
D: TRBD2
J: TRBJ2-1
DNA: TGCAGTGCTAGGGATACGGGAGGGCGGGGTGGCTCCTACAATGAGCAGTTCTTC
CDR3: CSARDTGGRGGSYNEQFF

size: .
V: TRBV25-1
length: 13
D: .
J: TRBJ2-7
DNA: TGTGCCAGCAGTGGGCTGGCCTTTGACGAGCAGTACTTC
CDR3: CASSGLAFDEQYF

size: few
V: TRBV24-1
length: 15
D: .
J: TRBJ2-7
DNA: TGTGCCACCAATGATTTGCGGGGTGGGACCTACGAGCAGTACTTC
CDR3: CATNDLRGGTYEQYF

size: few
V: TRBV6-1
length: 15
D: .
J: TRBJ2-1
DNA: TGTGCCAGCAGCCCAGACATCCTTACCTACAATGAGCAGTTCTTC
CDR3: CASSPDILTYNEQFF

size: once
V: TRBV15
length: 16
D: .
J: TRBJ1-5
DNA: TGTGCCACCAGCAGAGACACACCATATAGCAATCAGCCCCAGCATTTT
CDR3: CATSRDTPYSNQPQHF

size: many
V: TRBV12-3/TRBV12-4
length: 12
D: .
J: TRBJ2-1
DNA: TGTGCCAGCAGCTACGGGGCCGTTGAGCAGTTCTTC
CDR3: CASSYGAVEQFF

size: few
V: TRBV12-3/TRBV12-4
length: 19
D: .
J: TRBJ1-5
DNA: TGTGCCAGCAGTTTATTCGGTTTGGCTAGGGCTCGGGGCAATCAGCCCCAGCATTTT
CDR3: CASSLFGLARARGNQPQHF

size: .
V: TRBV7-9
length: 15
D: .
J: TRBJ2-5
DNA: TGTGCCAGCAGCTCCGAATCGGGGGCCGTTGAGACCCAGTACTTC
CDR3: CASSSESGAVETQYF

size: many
V: TRBV27
length: 12
D: .
J: TRBJ1-1
DNA: TGTGCCAGCAGGGGGGTTCTCACTGAAGCTTTCTTT
CDR3: CASRGVLTEAFF

size: few
V: TRBV14
length: 16
D: TRBD1
J: TRBJ2-7
DNA: TGTGCCAGCAGCCAAGCGACAGGGACAAGTTCCTACGAGCAGTACTTC
CDR3: CASSQATGTSSYEQYF

size: few
V: TRBV28
length: 13
D: .
J: TRBJ1-1
DNA: TGTGCCAGCAGCATCCTAGGGGGTACAAAAGCTTTCTTT
CDR3: CASSILGGTKAFF

size: few
V: TRBV12-3/TRBV12-4
length: 15
D: .
J: TRBJ2-2
DNA: TGTGCCAGCAGGTCTCGGACCAGTAACACCGGGGAGCTGTTTTTT
CDR3: CASRSRTSNTGELFF

size: .
V: TRBV7-2
length: 16
D: TRBD1
J: TRBJ1-5
DNA: TGTGCCAGCAGCACGGGGACAGGGGGCCACAATCAGCCCCAGCATTTT
CDR3: CASSTGTGGHNQPQHF

size: many
V: TRBV3-1
length: 14
D: .
J: TRBJ2-5
DNA: TGTGCCAGCAGCCCACCTTCGGCTGTGGAGACCCAGTACTTC
CDR3: CASSPPSAVETQYF

size: many
V: TRBV7-2
length: 14
D: .
J: TRBJ1-1
DNA: TGTGCCAGCAGCTTAGTTCAAAAATACACTGAAGCTTTCTTT
CDR3: CASSLVQKYTEAFF

size: few
V: TRBV12-3/TRBV12-4
length: 13
D: .
J: TRBJ2-3
DNA: TGTGCCAGTTCAGGGTATAACGCAGATACGCAGTATTTT
CDR3: CASSGYNADTQYF

size: few
V: TRBV7-9
length: 15
D: TRBD1
J: TRBJ2-3
DNA: TGTGCCAGCAGCGGGGACAGGGCCGACACAGATACGCAGTATTTT
CDR3: CASSGDRADTDTQYF

size: .
V: TRBV3-1
length: 15
D: TRBD2
J: TRBJ2-7
DNA: TGTGCCAGCAGTTACTCGCTAGCGGGGACCTACGAGCAGTACTTC
CDR3: CASSYSLAGTYEQYF

size: many
V: TRBV7-2
length: 16
D: TRBD2
J: TRBJ2-1
DNA: TGTGCCAGCAGCTCTAATGGTGGGACTAGTTGGCATGAGCAGTTCTTC
CDR3: CASSSNGGTSWHEQFF

size: many
V: TRBV12-3/TRBV12-4
length: 13
D: TRBD1
J: TRBJ1-1
DNA: TGTGCCAGCAGTTTGACCGGGACAGGACAAGCTTTCTTT
CDR3: CASSLTGTGQAFF

size: .
V: TRBV20-1
length: 15
D: .
J: TRBJ2-1
DNA: TGCAGTGCTGGGGACTCCTCAAGCTCCTACAATGAGCAGTTCTTC
CDR3: CSAGDSSSSYNEQFF

size: few
V: TRBV12-3/TRBV12-4
length: 14
D: .
J: TRBJ1-1
DNA: TGTGCCAGCAGTAACTCACCTAAGAACACTGAAGCTTTCTTT
CDR3: CASSNSPKNTEAFF

size: few
V: TRBV29-1
length: 17
D: TRBD2
J: TRBJ2-3
DNA: TGCAGCGTTGACGGACTAGCGGGAGGGCCGAGGACAGATACGCAGTATTTT
CDR3: CSVDGLAGGPRTDTQYF

size: .
V: TRBV20-1
length: 14
D: .
J: TRBJ2-7
DNA: TGCAGTGCTAGAGACCCCATGAGACCCGGCGAGCAGTACTTC
CDR3: CSARDPMRPGEQYF

size: .
V: TRBV14
length: 16
D: TRBD2
J: TRBJ2-5
DNA: TGTGCCAGCAGCGCTTCGAGCGGGAGGGGGGAAGAGACCCAGTACTTC
CDR3: CASSASSGRGEETQYF

size: many
V: TRBV6-2/TRBV6-3
length: 16
D: TRBD2
J: TRBJ2-1
DNA: TGTGCCAGCAGCCTAGCGGGAGGGAAACTCTACAATGAGCAGTTCTTC
CDR3: CASSLAGGKLYNEQFF